These 14 T cell receptor beta chains were all obtained from the same sample, sequenced in a study of cytomegalovirus exposure and HLA in healthy donors. The study ran its PCR with 60 Vbeta and 13 Jbeta primers. Sequencing was performed with immunoSEQ multiplex PCR; in TCRdb, only in-frame clones are kept and a portion is missing. The sample includes around 100,000 clones, approximately 79% of them seen just once. The sample consisted of PBMCs. These receptors were obtained from a woman aged 40 to 55 in good health and CMV-seronegative.

On this clone: Relative to the germline gene, one junction end is altered; a read error may explain this. This same CDR3 is encoded by further DNA sequences in the sample. V and J are TRBV19 and TRBJ2-2; TRBD2 is a possible D gene (5 bases). CDR1 and CDR2 (germline): LNHDA, SQIVND (reference sequence). The CDR3 is 11 amino acids. The CDR3, as DNA: TGTGCCAGTAGTAGCGCCGGGGAGCTGTTCTTT. Its protein product is CASSSAGELFF.

The chain is built from TRBV4-3 and TRBJ1-1, with TRBD1 identical over 7 bases. CDR3 length: 16 residues. The V segment lost 1 base and the J segment 6 bases; nucleotides outside the gene matches: 11. Germline V gene sequence: CDR1 LGHNA, CDR2 YSLEER. The CDR3 DNA is TGCGCCAGCAGCCAAGCGTTCACTACAGGGGACCCTGAAGCTTTCTTT. Its protein product is CASSQAFTTGDPEAFF.

The chain has TRBV18 and TRBJ2-7; 7 nucleotides align to TRBD2. After removal of 3 bases from V and 4 bases from J, the junction contained 9 bases not matched to a gene. The germline CDR1 and CDR2 sequences are KGHSH and LQKENI. The CDR3 spans 15 residues. The CDR3 region is CASSPLREVIYEQYF. Written as DNA, the CDR3 is TGTGCCAGCTCACCCTTACGGGAGGTTATTTACGAGCAGTACTTC.

This clone has only a few counts. The chain couples TRBV27 to TRBJ1-1; D perhaps matches TRBD1 (6 bases). The CDR3 covers 15 residues. The V gene's germline CDR1 is MNHEY and CDR2 SMNVEV (reference sequence). V was clipped by 5 bases and J by 1 base, with 14 bases between them. CDR3 sequence (DNA): TGTGCCAGCAGTCCGCCGGGACACCCGAACACTGAAGCTTTCTTT. This encodes CASSPPGHPNTEAFF.

Only one count was recorded for this clone. V usage is TRBV18 and J usage is TRBJ2-7; 8 bases are shared with TRBD1. The CDR3 length is 15 residues. V shed 4 bases, J shed 4 bases, and the junction held 9 bases outside the gene matches. CDR1 KGHSH and CDR2 LQKENI come from the germline V gene. This chain's CDR3 is CASSRYGTGLYEQYF. CDR3 DNA: TGTGCCAGCTCACGCTATGGGACAGGACTTTACGAGCAGTACTTC. Full variable domain (missing parts from reference TRBV18 and TRBJ2-7): NAGVMQNPRHLVRRRGQEARLRCSPMKGHSHVYWYRQLPEEGLKFMVYLQKENIIDESGMPKERFSAEFPKEGPSILRIQQVVRGDSAAYFCASSRYGTGLYEQYFGPGTRLTVT.

This clone was counted once. V usage is TRBV28 and J usage is TRBJ1-3; 9 bases match TRBD1. This CDR3 has 15 amino acids. CDR1 and CDR2 from the germline V gene are MDHEN and SYDVKM. The V gene end was trimmed by 2 bases and the J gene end by 8 bases; junction bases not matched to a gene: 7. In nucleotides, the CDR3 is TGTGCCAGCAGTTTAATTACAGGGGGCTGGGACACCATATATTTT. Protein sequence: CASSLITGGWDTIYF.

The gene calls are TRBV7-2 and TRBJ2-1; 9 nucleotides agree with TRBD2. There are 18 residues in the CDR3. V dropped 5 bases and J dropped 9; count of bases not matched to a gene: 20. The germline V gene has CDR1 SGHTA and CDR2 FQGNSA. Here the CDR3 reads CASSDTHGTSPRRGEQFF. Here the CDR3 DNA reads TGTGCCAGCAGCGATACTCACGGGACTAGCCCCAGGAGGGGTGAGCAGTTCTTC.

The V and J genes are TRBV28 and TRBJ1-2; D is perhaps TRBD1 (5 bases). The CDR3 is 16 residues long. V lost 10 bases and J lost 3, with 24 bases in between. From germline, CDR1 is MDHEN and CDR2 SYDVKM. CDR3 protein: CATQSLRGPQYYGYTF. The CDR3 nucleotides are TGTGCCACCCAAAGTTTAAGGGGCCCACAGTACTATGGCTACACCTTC.

V is TRBV4-3 and J is TRBJ1-2, with 10 bases matching TRBD1. CDR3 length: 14 amino acids. The trim removed 5 bases at V and 6 bases at J, leaving 6 bases unmatched. CDR1 and CDR2 (germline): LGHNA, YSLEER. This chain's CDR3 is CASSRDRGLDGYTF. The CDR3 coding sequence is TGCGCCAGCAGCAGGGACAGGGGTTTAGATGGCTACACCTTC.

CDR3 sequence: CASSLTGGSNTEAFF. DNA for the CDR3: TGTGCCAGCAGCTTAACAGGGGGAAGTAACACTGAAGCTTTCTTT. The chain recombines TRBV7-2 with TRBJ1-1; 8 nucleotides match TRBD1. Per germline, CDR1 SGHTA and CDR2 FQGNSA. The ends lost 2 bases at V and 2 bases at J; junction bases unmatched: 4. The CDR3 consists of 15 residues.

The chain has TRBV5-8 and TRBJ2-7, with D possibly matching TRBD1 (7 bases). The ends were cut back, 3 bases at V and 1 base at J, with 20 bases in the middle. This CDR3 spans 17 amino acids. Germline values: CDR1 SGHTS, CDR2 YDEGEE. CDR3 in DNA: TGTGCCAGCAGCTCCCTGAGGGGGGACAGTTCATCCTACGAGCAGTACTTC. The encoded protein is CASSSLRGDSSSYEQYF.

The V gene is TRBV9, the J gene TRBJ2-3; 15 bases agree with TRBD2. CDR3 length: 18 amino acids. The V gene's germline CDR1 is SGDLS and CDR2 YYNGEE. V was pared by 2 bases and J by 3 bases, with 7 bases of the junction left unmatched. The CDR3 DNA reads TGTGCCAGCAGCGTCACGGGACTAGCGGGGGGTGGTACAGATACGCAGTATTTT. Translation: CASSVTGLAGGGTDTQYF.

This clone was seen just once. This chain connects TRBV19 to TRBJ2-2; 8 nucleotides line up with TRBD2. Germline V gene data show CDR1 as LNHDA and CDR2 as SQIVND (reference sequence). This CDR3 has 15 amino acids. J was trimmed by 5 bases and V by 8 bases; bases with no gene match: 10. The CDR3 here is CASGLVGRGTGELFF. Written as DNA, the CDR3 is TGTGCCAGTGGCCTGGTCGGGAGGGGAACCGGGGAGCTGTTTTTT.

This clone appeared once. J is TRBJ1-4 and V is TRBV28; D is unclear. Per the germline V gene, CDR1 is MDHEN and CDR2 is SYDVKM. The CDR3 has 13 amino acids. V was clipped by 2 bases and J by 5 bases, with 6 bases between them. The CDR3 loop reads CASSLLENEKLFF. CDR3 in DNA: TGTGCCAGCAGTTTACTAGAAAATGAAAAACTGTTTTTT.